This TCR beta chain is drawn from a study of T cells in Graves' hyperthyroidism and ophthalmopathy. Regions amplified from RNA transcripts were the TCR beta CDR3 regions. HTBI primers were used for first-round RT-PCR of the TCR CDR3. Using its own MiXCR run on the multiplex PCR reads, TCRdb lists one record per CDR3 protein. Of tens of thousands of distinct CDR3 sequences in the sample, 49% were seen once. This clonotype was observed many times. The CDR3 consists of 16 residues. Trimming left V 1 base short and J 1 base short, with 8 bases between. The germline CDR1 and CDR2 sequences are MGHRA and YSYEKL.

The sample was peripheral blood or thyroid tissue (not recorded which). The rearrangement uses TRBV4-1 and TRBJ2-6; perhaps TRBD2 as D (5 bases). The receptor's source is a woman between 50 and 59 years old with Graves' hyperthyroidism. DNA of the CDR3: TGCGCCAGCAGCCAAGCGCCGGGGTCTGGGGCCAACGTCCTGACTTTC. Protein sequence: CASSQAPGSGANVLTF.